Following are 29 T cell receptor beta chains from one sample sequenced in a study of T cell responses to AZD1222 COVID-19 vaccine. Measured with immunoSEQ multiplex PCR; TCRdb has only the in-frame clones, and not every one. The repertoire holds 150,000 to 200,000 clones, with roughly 93% as singletons. The sequencing here drew on peripheral blood, taken on day 0 of AZD1222 vaccination. The receptors come from an adult in good health.

Details on this clone: Germline is not matched at one junction end, which may reflect a read error. This chain connects TRBV5-5 to TRBJ1-5; perhaps TRBD1 as D (5 bases). CDR3 length equals 12 residues. The V gene's germline CDR1 is SGHKS and CDR2 YYEKEE (reference sequence). The CDR3 is CASSLGRQPQHF. In DNA, the CDR3 is TGTGCCAGCAGTTTGGGGCGTCAGCCCCAGCATTTT.

The chain is built from TRBV28 and TRBJ2-1; D gene uncertain. The CDR3 loop spans 12 amino acids. V lost 1 base to trimming and J lost 8 bases, with 6 bases between them. Germline loops: CDR1 MDHEN, CDR2 SYDVKM. DNA for the CDR3: TGTGCCAGCAGTTTATTAAGAGATGAGCAGTTCTTC. Its protein is CASSLLRDEQFF. The full variable domain, its missing parts supplied by reference TRBV28 and TRBJ2-1, is DVKVTQSSRYLVKRTGEKVFLECVQDMDHENMFWYRQDPGLGLRLIYFSYDVKMKEKGDIPEGYSVSREKKERFSLILESASTNQTSMYLCASSLLRDEQFFGPGTRLTVL.

This rearrangement joins TRBV4-1 to TRBJ1-6, with D hard to call. The germline gives CDR1 MGHRA, CDR2 YSYEKL. This CDR3 is built from 17 residues. V dropped 0 bases and J dropped 0 bases, with 9 bases sitting between them. The CDR3 here is CASSQEARSSYNSPLHF. The CDR3 DNA sequence: TGCGCCAGCAGCCAAGAGGCCCGGAGCTCCTATAATTCACCCCTCCACTTT.

The J gene is TRBJ1-1, the V gene TRBV18; TRBD1 might be the D (6 bases). V lost 6 bases, J lost 0 bases, and 17 bases lay in between. Germline lookup yields CDR1 KGHSH and CDR2 LQKENI. The CDR3 contains 16 residues. CDR3 in amino acids: CASSGRGAPMNTEAFF. As DNA, the CDR3 is TGTGCCAGCTCCGGACGGGGGGCGCCAATGAACACTGAAGCTTTCTTT.

The chain employs TRBV5-8 and TRBJ2-1; 10 bases match TRBD1. Trimming removed 4 bases from V and 4 bases from J; junction bases left unmatched: 5. The CDR3 has 15 amino acids. The germline V gene has CDR1 SGHTS and CDR2 YDEGEE. The CDR3 DNA reads as TGTGCCAGCAGCGCCGGGACAGGGGCGTACAATGAGCAGTTCTTC. Translation: CASSAGTGAYNEQFF.

The chain employs TRBV19 and TRBJ2-2; 8 positions match TRBD2. The germline CDR1 and CDR2 sequences are LNHDA and SQIVND (reference sequence). Trimming cost V 7 bases and J 7 bases; bases outside gene matches: 8. This CDR3 spans 14 amino acids. CDR3 in amino acids: CASILGGVGGELFF. CDR3 nucleotides: TGTGCCAGTATTCTCGGGGGGGTTGGCGGGGAGCTGTTTTTT.

The rearrangement links TRBV30 to TRBJ2-7, with D perhaps matching TRBD2 (5 bases). Per the germline V gene, CDR1 is GTSNPN and CDR2 is SVGIG (reference sequence). CDR3 length: 12 residues. The V end was cut by 3 bases, the J end by 2 bases, with 8 bases between. The CDR3 nucleotides read TGTGCCTGGAGCCCCGGGGCCTACGAGCAGTACTTC. This sequence encodes CAWSPGAYEQYF.

This clone was recorded a few times. This sequence joins TRBV7-6 and TRBJ2-7; 7 bases fit TRBD2. The CDR3 length is 19 residues. J gave up 4 bases and V 2 bases, and 20 bases lay outside the gene matches. Germline V gene data show CDR1 as SGHVS and CDR2 as FNYEAQ. As DNA, the CDR3 is TGTGCCAGCAGCTTAAGCCCCACAGGCATGGGGGGGAGAGAATACGAGCAGTACTTC. Its translation: CASSLSPTGMGGREYEQYF.

The V gene is TRBV12-3 or TRBV12-4, the J gene TRBJ1-2; D is perhaps TRBD1 (6 bases). The CDR3 length is 13 residues. V lost 5 bases and J 7 bases, leaving 14 bases between the germline ends. The CDR3, as DNA: TGTGCCAGCAGTAACAGGGTGATGGGTGGCTACACCTTC. Its translation: CASSNRVMGGYTF.

The V call is TRBV27, the J call TRBJ1-2; 7 nucleotides match TRBD1. The germline gives CDR1 MNHEY, CDR2 SMNVEV (reference sequence). CDR3 length equals 15 residues. Trimming at V came to 10 bases and at J to 5 bases, leaving 16 bases not matched to a gene. The CDR3 reads CATLRGDSRGYGYTF. Here the CDR3 DNA reads TGTGCCACCCTCCGGGGGGACAGCCGAGGGTATGGCTACACCTTC.

CDR3: CASGLSPKTGGATGELFF. CDR3 DNA: TGTGCTAGTGGTTTGTCCCCAAAGACAGGGGGCGCGACCGGGGAGCTGTTTTTT. The genes are TRBV12-5 and TRBJ2-2; TRBD1 aligns across 10 bases. CDR3 length equals 18 residues. Germline-derived CDR1 and CDR2 are LGHNT and FRNRAP. V was pared by 2 bases and J by 5 bases, with 11 bases of the junction left unmatched. Supplemented by reference TRBV12-5 and TRBJ2-2, the full variable domain reads DARVTQTPRHKVTEMGQEVTMRCQPILGHNTVFWYRQTMMQGLELLAYFRNRAPLDDSGMPKDRFSAEMPDATLATLKIQPSEPRDSAVYFCASGLSPKTGGATGELFFGEGSRLTVL.

There are a few counts of this clone. The sample holds other DNA sequences that translate to the same CDR3. The chain is built from TRBV5-1 and TRBJ1-1; a weak D match, TRBD1 (6 bases). This CDR3 has 14 amino acids. CDR1 and CDR2 from the germline V gene are SGHRS and YFSETQ. The ends were cut back, 2 bases at V and 2 bases at J, with 10 bases in the middle. The CDR3 is CASSLQGVNTEAFF. As DNA, the CDR3 is TGCGCCAGCAGCTTACAGGGCGTCAACACTGAAGCTTTCTTT.

This sequence joins TRBV7-9 and TRBJ1-3, with 10 bases that match TRBD1. The CDR3 sequence is 16 residues long. V was pared by 5 bases and J by 4 bases, with 8 bases of the junction left unmatched. Germline assignment: CDR1 SEHNR and CDR2 FQNEAQ (reference sequence). The CDR3 is CASSQGDRGTGNTIYF. The CDR3 DNA follows: TGTGCCAGCAGCCAAGGGGACAGGGGCACGGGAAACACCATATATTTT.

The chain recombines TRBV6-1 with TRBJ1-4, with D hard to call. Looked up from germline, CDR1 is MNHNS and CDR2 is SASEGT. The CDR3 consists of 13 residues. Trimming left V 2 bases short and J 13 bases short, with 14 bases between. CDR3 coding DNA: TGTGCCAGCAGTGAACAAGGAAGGGCAGGACTGTTTTTT. Translated: CASSEQGRAGLFF.

This chain joins TRBV19 and TRBJ1-2; D perhaps matches TRBD1 (5 bases). Germline CDR1 and CDR2: LNHDA and SQIVND (reference sequence). This CDR3 has 15 residues. The CDR3 DNA is TGTGCTACCCATTGGGGGGGATACCCTCTCTATGGCTACACCTTC. Its protein product is CATHWGGYPLYGYTF.

The CDR3: CATQGAGLGEQYF. CDR3 in DNA: TGTGCCACACAGGGGGCGGGTTTGGGCGAGCAGTACTTC. The chain combines TRBV25-1 with TRBJ2-7; 9 bases fit TRBD1. With 10 bases clipped from V and 6 bases from J, the junction kept 10 bases outside the gene matches. The germline V gene encodes CDR1 MGHDK and CDR2 SYGVNS. The CDR3 covers 13 residues.

The chain carries TRBV15 and TRBJ2-1, with D perhaps matching TRBD1 (6 bases). The CDR3 is 17 amino acids. CDR1 and CDR2 (germline): LNHNV, YYDKDF (reference sequence). Trimming took 0 bases from V and 1 from J, leaving 13 bases between them. For the CDR3, the DNA is TGTGCCACCAGCAGAGAAGAGTATACAGGGTCCTACAATGAGCAGTTCTTC. This sequence encodes CATSREEYTGSYNEQFF. Full variable domain (outside the CDR3, taken from reference TRBV15 and TRBJ2-1): DAMVIQNPRYQVTQFGKPVTLSCSQTLNHNVMYWYQQKSSQAPKLLFHYYDKDFNNEADTPDNFQSRRPNTSFCFLDIRSPGLGDTAMYLCATSREEYTGSYNEQFFGPGTRLTVL.

This chain connects TRBV20-1 to TRBJ2-2, with unresolved D. Germline CDR1 DFQATT, CDR2 SNEGSKA (reference sequence). The CDR3 covers 13 residues. V shed 3 bases and J shed 2 bases, with 7 bases lying between them. CDR3 DNA sequence: TGCAGTGCTAGTAAGGGAAACACCGGGGAGCTGTTTTTT. This translates into CSASKGNTGELFF.

The chain links TRBV18 to TRBJ1-1; no firm D call. Germline V gene sequence: CDR1 KGHSH, CDR2 LQKENI. The CDR3 sequence is 13 residues long. V was pared by 4 bases and J by 1 base, with 7 bases between. CDR3 nucleotides: TGTGCCAGCTCACTGACGGCGAACACTGAAGCTTTCTTT. Protein sequence: CASSLTANTEAFF.

V is TRBV5-1 and J is TRBJ1-5, with a possible D match to TRBD1 (5 bases). Per the germline V gene, CDR1 is SGHRS and CDR2 is YFSETQ. V lost 2 bases and J lost 7, with 16 bases in between. The CDR3 runs 15 residues. The CDR3 region is CASSFFGGEGQPQHF. For the CDR3, the DNA is TGCGCCAGCAGCTTCTTTGGGGGGGAAGGACAGCCCCAGCATTTT.

The chain combines TRBV7-9 with TRBJ2-5; 8 bases match TRBD1. V was pared by 7 bases and J by 5 bases, with 6 bases of the junction left unmatched. Looked up from germline, CDR1 is SEHNR and CDR2 is FQNEAQ (reference sequence). The CDR3 is 13 amino acids. CDR3 nucleotide sequence: TGTGCCAGCAAAAGGACAGGGCGGGAGACCCAGTACTTC. Protein sequence: CASKRTGRETQYF.

This chain links TRBV9 with TRBJ1-3, with D unclear. The CDR3 runs to 12 residues. CDR1 and CDR2 (germline): SGDLS, YYNGEE. V lost 7 bases to trimming and J lost 0 bases, with 5 bases between them. The CDR3 bases are TGTGCCAGCGGAGGCTCTGGAAACACCATATATTTT. Translating gives CASGGSGNTIYF.

V and J are TRBV19 and TRBJ1-4, with 7 bases lining up with TRBD1. This CDR3 has 15 residues. CDR1 and CDR2 from the germline V gene are LNHDA and SQIVND (reference sequence). Unmatched junction bases numbered 6, after V lost 7 bases and J lost 1 base. In DNA form, the CDR3 reads TGTGCCAGTAACTCACAGGGGATAACTAATGAAAAACTGTTTTTT. Its protein is CASNSQGITNEKLFF.

V gene TRBV5-4 combines with J gene TRBJ1-4, with a tentative D call TRBD1 (6 bases). The germline CDR1 and CDR2 sequences are SGHNT and YYREEE (reference sequence). This CDR3 contains 14 residues. Trimming shortened V by 0 bases and J by 10 bases, and 13 bases separated the two germline ends. CDR3 amino acids: CASSLGTGYGKLFF. CDR3 sequence (DNA): TGTGCCAGCAGCTTGGGAACAGGGTATGGAAAACTGTTTTTT. The complete variable domain, with remaining parts taken from reference TRBV5-4 and TRBJ1-4, reads ETGVTQSPTHLIKTRGQQVTLRCSSQSGHNTVSWYQQALGQGPQFIFQYYREEENGRGNFPPRFSGLQFPNYSSELNVNALELDDSALYLCASSLGTGYGKLFFGSGTQLSVL.

The chain recombines TRBV5-6 with TRBJ2-1, with 7 bases matching TRBD1. Unmatched junction bases numbered 3, after V lost 0 bases and J lost 6 bases. This CDR3 is built from 14 residues. Germline lookup yields CDR1 SGHDT and CDR2 YYEEEE. CDR3: CASSLVQGINEQFF. The CDR3 DNA sequence: TGTGCCAGCAGCTTGGTACAGGGGATCAATGAGCAGTTCTTC.

The chain uses TRBV6-6 and TRBJ2-7; D call uncertain. The CDR3 is 12 residues long. Germline CDR1 reads MNHNY; CDR2 reads SVGAGI (reference sequence). V was pared by 7 bases and J by 7 bases, with 14 bases between. In nucleotides, the CDR3 is TGTGCCAGCACCACTTCCGGGCCTGAGCAGTACTTC. As protein: CASTTSGPEQYF.

V gene TRBV4-1 combines with J gene TRBJ1-6, with 7 bases aligning to TRBD1. CDR1 is MGHRA, CDR2 YSYEKL, per germline. Trimming took 4 bases from V and 7 from J; bases not matched to a gene: 4. This CDR3 is built from 14 residues. The DNA for the CDR3 is TGCGCCAGCAGCCGGGACAGACTAAATTCACCCCTCCACTTT. This codes for CASSRDRLNSPLHF.

This chain connects TRBV5-1 to TRBJ1-1; tentatively, D is TRBD1 (5 bases). V was cut by 4 bases and J by 3 bases, with 28 bases left in between. The CDR3 consists of 19 residues. Germline assignment: CDR1 SGHRS and CDR2 YFSETQ. The CDR3 reads CASSNFDPGTRFRDTEAFF. As DNA, the CDR3 is TGCGCCAGCAGCAATTTCGATCCGGGCACACGTTTCAGGGACACTGAAGCTTTCTTT.

The chain combines TRBV6-2 or TRBV6-3 with TRBJ2-5; possible D gene TRBD2, 6 bases. V was pared by 2 bases and J by 5 bases, with 15 bases between. The CDR3 length is 15 residues. The germline V gene has CDR1 MNHEY and CDR2 SVGEGT. The CDR3 DNA reads as TGTGCCAGCAGTTACGGGACTTACTCACGGGAGACCCAGTACTTC. Translation gives CASSYGTYSRETQYF.